What follows describes a single T cell receptor (beta chain). Trimming stripped 5 bases from V and 3 bases from J, with 7 bases between. The CDR3 runs 13 residues. Germline V lookup: CDR1 MNHEY, CDR2 SMNVEV (reference sequence). In the source study's methods: Using reference gene primer amplification, nucleated cell counts were estimated. Produced via immunoSEQ multiplex PCR; TCRdb's table is partial and in-frame only. D and trimming come from the DNA, and the V and J calls and clone size come from that table. The table shows about 190,000 clones, with 84% occurring only once. The sample belongs to a study of blood T cell repertoires in COVID-19.

The receptor was isolated from a human donor in a cohort sampled during active COVID-19. This sequence joins TRBV27 and TRBJ2-2, with D possibly matching TRBD1 (5 bases). Sequencing was performed on peripheral blood. The CDR3 DNA follows: TGTGCCAGCAGTCGACAGTACACCGGGGAGCTGTTTTTT. It specifies CASSRQYTGELFF.